Listed below are T cell receptor beta chains from one sample, sequenced in a study of T cell changes during pregnancy in multiple sclerosis. Libraries were prepared by immunoSEQ multiplex PCR; TCRdb keeps only in-frame clonotypes and omits some of them. Of 40,000 or so clones in the sample, around 90% are singletons; the top ten hold 13%. The input for sequencing was CD8+ T cells from peripheral blood mononuclear cells, taken in the first trimester of pregnancy. The source is a female donor with multiple sclerosis, enrolled in a pregnancy study. The CDR3 runs from the conserved cysteine through the conserved F or W.

CDR3 protein | J gene | V gene
CASSTGGSFYEQYF | TRBJ2-7 | TRBV19
CSAVRSQGTGNTIYF | TRBJ1-3 | TRBV29-1
CASSQGGAYEQYF | TRBJ2-7 | TRBV4-1
CASSPQWEETQYF | TRBJ2-5 | TRBV7-2
CASSENRAYEQYF | TRBJ2-7 | TRBV6-1
CASSGTDSYEQYF | TRBJ2-7 | TRBV19
CASSGGTSGVNEQFF | TRBJ2-1 | TRBV9
CASSRGTGGLDEQFF | TRBJ2-1 | TRBV7-3
CASSDPRGMGGEQFF | TRBJ2-1 | TRBV2
CASVPGTGLNNEQFF | TRBJ2-1 | TRBV27
CASRGQGANTGELFF | TRBJ2-2 | TRBV25-1
CASSTTGWLYEQYF | TRBJ2-7 | TRBV5-8
CASSIAPDNEQFF | TRBJ2-1 | TRBV19
CASSLSGYTEAFF | TRBJ1-1 | TRBV7-8
CASSSPGGGNNSPLHF | TRBJ1-6 | TRBV9
CASSLENTGGNYGYTF | TRBJ1-2 | TRBV13
CASGGGGDTQYF | TRBJ2-3 | TRBV9
CASSEGTGNTEAFF | TRBJ1-1 | TRBV25-1
CASRWDSDTGELFF | TRBJ2-2 | TRBV6-6
CASSLGGSLNVLTF | TRBJ2-6 | TRBV7-3
CSVEGGGARAQYF | TRBJ2-5 | TRBV29-1
CASSQGNTEAFF | TRBJ1-1 | TRBV5-4
CASRGDRELPNYGYTF | TRBJ1-2 | TRBV19
CASSLGQGFYGYTF | TRBJ1-2 | TRBV5-6
CASSPGYQEETQYF | TRBJ2-5 | TRBV18
CASSRLSGKSNQPQHF | TRBJ1-5 | TRBV4-2
CASSPLIRGGVQDTQYF | TRBJ2-3 | TRBV7-7
CASSRVQGAEQFF | TRBJ2-1 | TRBV4-1
CASSVGTGGEAQYF | TRBJ2-3 | TRBV6-1
CASSPTSGGAYEQFF | TRBJ2-1 | TRBV9
CSVVGGDLSYEQYF | TRBJ2-7 | TRBV29-1
CASSDGGTSGGRDEQFF | TRBJ2-1 | TRBV13
CASSPWPPMETQYF | TRBJ2-5 | TRBV2
CSVPQGGTGTDWGETQYF | TRBJ2-5 | TRBV29-1
CSVERSPGLANNEQFF | TRBJ2-1 | TRBV29-1
CASSQDVIYGYTF | TRBJ1-2 | TRBV4-1
CASSSDRAVANVLTF | TRBJ2-6 | TRBV7-9
CASSLDTTHAGGLGDTQYF | TRBJ2-3 | TRBV5-1
CASSTRDRVPYGYTF | TRBJ1-2 | TRBV5-4
CASSPDREFTDTQYF | TRBJ2-3 | TRBV5-6
CASSAGDGPNQPQHF | TRBJ1-5 | TRBV9
CAIGRGAGEQYF | TRBJ2-7 | TRBV27
CAWSVRQGGGTGELFF | TRBJ2-2 | TRBV30
CASSDGSPGTGELFF | TRBJ2-2 | TRBV6-4
CASSFGLSTDTQYF | TRBJ2-3 | TRBV27
CASSKTGDYGYTF | TRBJ1-2 | TRBV4-1
CASSYDRGRREKLFF | TRBJ1-4 | TRBV6-6
CASSLGQGEVDEQFF | TRBJ2-1 | TRBV11-3
CASLVGQMNTEAFF | TRBJ1-1 | TRBV2
CASSAKGQGAVSPLHF | TRBJ1-6 | TRBV7-8
CAIRVGGEQYF | TRBJ2-7 | TRBV10-3
CASGTGTTGELFF | TRBJ2-2 | TRBV19
CSVDGGLAGGDEQFF | TRBJ2-1 | TRBV29-1
CASSPFGQPDNEQFF | TRBJ2-1 | TRBV5-4
CASSLRTSGINEQFF | TRBJ2-1 | TRBV5-8
CAWSVTGVASPLHF | TRBJ1-6 | TRBV30
CASSRGLESYEQYF | TRBJ2-7 | TRBV4-2